The following is a TCR beta chain sequence with its context. These data are taken from a study of blood T cells in healthy people across ages. The junction had 2 bases not matched to a gene; V was cut back by 3 bases and J by 1 base. Looked up from germline, CDR1 is KGHDR and CDR2 is SFDVKD. This CDR3 region has 15 residues. A J-beta primer mix and a sample-barcoded 5' primer were used in a second PCR of about 6 to 12 cycles. TCRdb re-called the 5' RACE reads through MiXCR, storing one row per CDR3 protein. The table shows over a million distinct CDR3 sequences, with 45% to 70% occurring only once. Approximately 9 milliliters was the volume of peripheral blood drawn from each donor.

Sample: blood. The chain couples TRBV24-1 to TRBJ2-1, with 7 bases that match TRBD1. This receptor was obtained from a man aged 18 to 29 in good health. This CDR3 is CATSDPQGSYNEQFF. Written as DNA, the CDR3 is TGTGCCACCAGTGATCCACAGGGGTCCTACAATGAGCAGTTCTTC.